The 15 T cell receptor beta chains reported below all come from one sample, sequenced in a study of Ad26.COV2.S vaccination and SARS-CoV-2 variants (dated by TCRdb to 2020 to 2023). According to the study, the label for this sample's treatment or condition signals: 15 to 20 received Ad26.COV2.S at low or high dose, single or two shots; 5 received placebo; per-sample allocation not given. Repertoires of vaccine and placebo recipients were sequenced from samples collected on day 63 after the first injection. The library was built by means of the immunoSEQ multiplex PCR assay. The immuneACCESS repertoire file appears here via TCRdb, limited to in-frame rearrangements. These files lack a portion of the clones; in checked studies, under half of the deficit traces to unresolved V genes, and the cause of the others is not known. Across this sample there are 430,000 or so clones, with 80% to 95% seen only once. The biggest ten clones account for more than 10% of the sample.

Sequencing was performed on peripheral blood, taken in a trial of Ad26.COV2.S vaccine versus placebo. The receptors shown here come from a person between 18 and 59 years old who received the Ad26.COV2.S COVID-19 vaccine or a placebo.

The V call is TRBV5-6, the J call TRBJ2-7; a possible D gene is TRBD1 (5 bases). Germline V gives CDR1 SGHDT, CDR2 YYEEEE. The V end was cut by 0 bases, the J end by 2 bases, with 9 bases between. This CDR3 has 14 amino acids. CDR3 bases: TGTGCCAGCAGCTTGGGACAGATCCCCTACGAGCAGTACTTC. This sequence encodes CASSLGQIPYEQYF.

This chain links TRBV10-3 with TRBJ2-2; the D gene is possibly TRBD2 (6 bases). V was trimmed by 7 bases and J by 9 bases, leaving 18 bases between them. Germline lookup yields CDR1 ENHRY and CDR2 SYGVKD. The CDR3 covers 14 residues. Here the CDR3 reads CAITRTIFLWELFF. The CDR3 DNA reads as TGTGCCATCACCCGGACTATCTTCTTGTGGGAGCTGTTTTTT.

V and J are TRBV29-1 and TRBJ2-1; 7 bases map to TRBD1. Per the germline V gene, CDR1 is SQVTM and CDR2 is ANQGSEA. V lost 6 bases and J lost 4; bases outside the gene matches: 12. This CDR3 has 15 residues. CDR3 in amino acids: CSVQGPPKEYNEQFF. DNA of the CDR3: TGCAGCGTACAGGGGCCCCCAAAAGAATACAATGAGCAGTTCTTC.

V usage is TRBV7-2 and J usage is TRBJ2-5; 13 nucleotides match TRBD2. The V and J ends lost 5 bases and 7 bases, in that order; junction bases with no gene match: 13. This CDR3 is 17 amino acids long. Germline CDR1 SGHTA, CDR2 FQGNSA. The CDR3 sequence is CASSPELLAGGPGTQYF. CDR3 nucleotides: TGTGCCAGCAGCCCGGAACTACTAGCGGGAGGGCCCGGGACCCAGTACTTC.

The gene calls are TRBV19 and TRBJ2-3; TRBD1 is a possible D gene (6 bases). Germline CDR1 and CDR2: LNHDA and SQIVND (reference sequence). CDR3 length: 14 residues. The V and J ends lost 3 bases and 3 bases respectively, with 10 bases between them. The CDR3 is CASSMNRETDTQYF. The CDR3, as DNA: TGTGCCAGTAGTATGAACAGGGAAACAGATACGCAGTATTTT.

J is TRBJ1-4 and V is TRBV20-1, with a weak D call TRBD1 (6 bases). CDR1 and CDR2 from the germline V gene are DFQATT and SNEGSKA (reference sequence). This CDR3 is 14 amino acids long. V was pared by 3 bases and J by 4 bases, with 12 bases between. The CDR3 DNA sequence: TGCAGTGCTAGTCCCGGGACAAATAATGAAAAACTGTTTTTT. It specifies CSASPGTNNEKLFF.

CDR3 region: CASSRDRAEQYF. CDR3 DNA sequence: TGTGCCAGCTCACGGGACAGGGCCGAGCAGTACTTC. This chain joins TRBV18 and TRBJ2-7; 9 nucleotides align to TRBD1. The CDR3 totals 12 residues. Germline trimming cut 4 bases from V and 6 bases from J; bases unmatched to any gene: 1. CDR1 KGHSH and CDR2 LQKENI come from the germline V gene.

The J gene is TRBJ2-5, the V gene TRBV3-1 (or the pseudogene TRBV3-2); D is unresolved. The V gene's germline CDR1 is LGHDT and CDR2 YNNKEL (reference sequence). V lost 6 bases and J 5 bases, leaving 10 bases between the germline ends. This CDR3 has 12 residues. CDR3 residues: CASRGTVETQYF. DNA for the CDR3: TGTGCCAGCAGGGGCACAGTGGAGACCCAGTACTTC.

The chain uses TRBV6-2 or TRBV6-3 and TRBJ1-5, with D uncertain. CDR3 length: 12 residues. V was shortened by 2 bases and J by 5 bases, with 4 bases between the two germline ends. Germline CDR1 and CDR2: MNHEY and SVGEGT. The CDR3 nucleotides read TGTGCCAGCAGTTACCTCCATCAGCCCCAGCATTTT. Translation gives CASSYLHQPQHF.

The J gene is TRBJ2-1, the V gene TRBV5-8, with 10 bases aligning to TRBD1. V was pared by 5 bases and J by 7 bases, with 15 bases of the junction left unmatched. Germline V gives CDR1 SGHTS, CDR2 YDEGEE. CDR3 length: 17 amino acids. CDR3 sequence: CASSSATGGTGENEQFF. CDR3 nucleotide sequence: TGTGCCAGCAGTTCCGCTACAGGCGGGACAGGGGAGAATGAGCAGTTCTTC. The full variable domain, completed using reference TRBV5-8 and TRBJ2-1, is EAGVTQSPTHLIKTRGQQATLRCSPISGHTSVYWYQQALGLGLQFLLWYDEGEERNRGNFPPRFSGRQFPNYSSELNVNALELEDSALYLCASSSATGGTGENEQFFGPGTRLTVL.

A single count supports this clone. The rearrangement joins TRBV28 to TRBJ1-2, with a weak D call TRBD1 (5 bases). CDR3 length: 14 residues. Germline V lookup: CDR1 MDHEN, CDR2 SYDVKM. V was shortened by 5 bases and J by 4 bases, with 14 bases between the two germline ends. The CDR3 nucleotides read TGTGCCAGCAGTCCATCAGGGTACCGCTATGGCTACACCTTC. Translated, it gives CASSPSGYRYGYTF.

The chain is built from TRBV4-3 and TRBJ1-5; possible D gene TRBD1, 5 bases. The CDR3 runs to 15 residues. The V end lost 0 bases, the J end lost 4 bases, and 10 bases lay between the germline ends. Germline values: CDR1 LGHNA, CDR2 YSLEER. CDR3 residues: CASSQDRDLNQPQHF. Written as DNA, the CDR3 is TGCGCCAGCAGCCAAGATCGGGACTTAAATCAGCCCCAGCATTTT.

J is TRBJ1-1 and V is TRBV12-3 or TRBV12-4; D gene ambiguous. The CDR3 has 13 amino acids. V shed 6 bases and J shed 0 bases, with 8 bases lying between them. The CDR3 region has the DNA TGTGCCAGCAGCCTAGGAGTGAACACTGAAGCTTTCTTT. Residues: CASSLGVNTEAFF.

Concerning this clone itself: One base separates it from a far larger clone, so it is likely a read error. This sequence joins TRBV2 and TRBJ2-7; no clear D. The CDR3 loop spans 11 amino acids. Germline CDR1 SNHLY, CDR2 FYNNEI. V dropped 5 bases and J dropped 2 bases, with 4 bases sitting between them. The CDR3 nucleotides are TGTGCCAGCAGTTTCACCTACGAGCAGTACTTC. Its protein product is CASSFTYEQYF.

The CDR3 reads CASSDGFNQPQHF. In DNA form, the CDR3 reads TGCGCCAGCAGTGACGGGTTCAATCAGCCCCAGCATTTT. The chain employs TRBV10-1 and TRBJ1-5; D gene uncertain. The CDR3 loop spans 13 amino acids. V was pared by 3 bases and J by 3 bases, with 6 bases between. CDR1 and CDR2 from the germline V gene are WNHNN and SYGVQD (reference sequence).